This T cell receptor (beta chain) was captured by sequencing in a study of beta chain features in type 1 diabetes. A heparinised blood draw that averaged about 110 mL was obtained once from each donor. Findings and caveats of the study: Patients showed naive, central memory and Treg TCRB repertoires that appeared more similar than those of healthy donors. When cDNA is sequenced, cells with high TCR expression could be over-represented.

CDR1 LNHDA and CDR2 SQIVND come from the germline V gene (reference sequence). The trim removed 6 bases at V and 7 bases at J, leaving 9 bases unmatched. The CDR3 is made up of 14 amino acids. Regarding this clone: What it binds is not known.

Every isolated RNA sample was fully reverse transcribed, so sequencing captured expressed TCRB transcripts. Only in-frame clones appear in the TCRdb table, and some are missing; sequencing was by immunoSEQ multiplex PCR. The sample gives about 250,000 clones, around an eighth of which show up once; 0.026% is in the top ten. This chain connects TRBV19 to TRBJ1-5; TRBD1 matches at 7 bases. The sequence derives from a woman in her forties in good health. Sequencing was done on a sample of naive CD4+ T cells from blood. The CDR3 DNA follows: TGTGCCAGTAGGCCTCCGGGACAGCTCCAGCCCCAGCATTTT. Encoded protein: CASRPPGQLQPQHF.